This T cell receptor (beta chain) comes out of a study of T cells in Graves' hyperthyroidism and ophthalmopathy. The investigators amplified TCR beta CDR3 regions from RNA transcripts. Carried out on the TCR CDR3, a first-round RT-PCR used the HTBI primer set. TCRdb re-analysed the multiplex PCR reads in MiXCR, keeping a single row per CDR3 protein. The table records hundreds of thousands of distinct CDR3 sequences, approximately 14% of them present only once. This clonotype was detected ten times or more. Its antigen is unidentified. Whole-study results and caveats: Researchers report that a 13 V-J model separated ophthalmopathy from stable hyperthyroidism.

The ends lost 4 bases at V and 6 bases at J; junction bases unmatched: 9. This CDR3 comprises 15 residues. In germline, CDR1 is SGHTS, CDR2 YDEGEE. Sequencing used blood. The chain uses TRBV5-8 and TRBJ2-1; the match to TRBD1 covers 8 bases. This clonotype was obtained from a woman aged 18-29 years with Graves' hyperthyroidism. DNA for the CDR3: TGTGCCAGCAGCCATCTGGGGACAGGAGTCAATGAGCAGTTCTTC. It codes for CASSHLGTGVNEQFF.